This entry lists 10 T cell receptor beta chains sequenced from one sample in a study of shared clonotypes between healthy human individuals. Sequencing was performed with immunoSEQ multiplex PCR; in TCRdb, only in-frame clones are kept and a portion is missing. The sample gives about 2.4 million clones, 93% of which show up once; around 0.37% is in the top ten. Sequencing was carried out using naive CD4+ T cells from PBMCs. As for subset: CD45RA+ positively selected. All receptors derive from a young man in good health. Some clones in this sample may be carry-over from other donors' samples.

The rearrangement links TRBV4-2 to TRBJ2-3; D is unclear. CDR3 size: 12 residues. Deletions cut 5 bases from V and 0 bases from J, with 3 bases between. Germline values: CDR1 LGHNA, CDR2 YNFKEQ. This CDR3 is CASSDSTDTQYF. The CDR3 nucleotides read TGTGCCAGCAGCGATAGCACAGATACGCAGTATTTT.

V and J are TRBV5-1 and TRBJ2-3, with 12 positions matching TRBD2. This CDR3 spans 16 amino acids. With V trimmed by 3 bases and J by 4 bases, 6 bases remained unmatched. The germline CDR1 and CDR2 sequences are SGHRS and YFSETQ. CDR3 protein: CASSWTSGNEADTQYF. The CDR3 bases are TGCGCCAGCAGCTGGACTAGCGGGAACGAGGCAGATACGCAGTATTTT.

With regard to this clone: This specimen includes other DNA sequences encoding the same CDR3. The chain is built from TRBV2 and TRBJ2-5; tentatively, D is TRBD2 (6 bases). Deletions cut 3 bases from V and 5 bases from J, with 10 bases between. The CDR3 has 13 residues. CDR1 and CDR2 from the germline V gene are SNHLY and FYNNEI. The CDR3 spells CASSDRAGETQYF. The CDR3 coding sequence is TGTGCCAGCAGTGATAGGGCGGGGGAGACCCAGTACTTC.

The rearrangement links TRBV4-2 to TRBJ1-1; perhaps TRBD1 as D (5 bases). Per the germline V gene, CDR1 is LGHNA and CDR2 is YNFKEQ. The CDR3 consists of 15 residues. The V and J ends lost 3 bases and 2 bases respectively, with 13 bases between them. The CDR3 DNA reads as TGTGCCAGCAGCCATACGACAGTAGTCAACACTGAAGCTTTCTTT. This sequence encodes CASSHTTVVNTEAFF.

The chain employs TRBV9 and TRBJ2-7; 12 bases match TRBD2. The V gene's germline CDR1 is SGDLS and CDR2 YYNGEE. V shed 4 bases, J shed 6 bases, and the junction held 5 bases outside the gene matches. The CDR3 sequence is 14 residues long. CDR3 coding DNA: TGTGCCAGCAGCCCCCTAGCGGGAGGGGGCGAGCAGTACTTC. Its protein product is CASSPLAGGGEQYF.

V gene TRBV21-1 combines with J gene TRBJ1-2. TRBV21-1 is classified as a pseudogene. The CDR3 is made up of 13 amino acids. CDR3 amino acids: CASGLGPGYGYTF. DNA of the CDR3: TGTGCCAGCGGTTTAGGGCCTGGGTATGGCTACACCTTC.

CDR3 amino acids: CASRRGSHQPYNEQFF. The CDR3 DNA follows: TGTGCCAGCAGGCGGGGGTCGCACCAACCTTACAATGAGCAGTTCTTC. The rearrangement uses TRBV6-6 and TRBJ2-1, with 7 bases matching TRBD2. Germline V gene lookup returns CDR1 MNHNY and CDR2 SVGAGI (reference sequence). V lost 6 bases and J lost 4; bases outside the gene matches: 12. The CDR3 extends over 16 amino acids.

The CDR3 here is CASRLPERPALKQYF. The CDR3 DNA follows: TGTGCCAGCAGGCTCCCCGAAAGGCCCGCCCTCAAGCAGTACTTC. V usage is TRBV5-8 and J usage is TRBJ2-7, with D unclear. CDR3 length: 15 residues. Germline CDR1 SGHTS, CDR2 YDEGEE. V lost 5 bases and J 8 bases, leaving 23 bases between the germline ends.

The genes are TRBV28 and TRBJ2-1; maybe TRBD1 (6 bases). The V end lost 7 bases, the J end lost 4 bases, and 11 bases lay between the germline ends. Germline V gene data show CDR1 as MDHEN and CDR2 as SYDVKM. The CDR3 extends over 13 amino acids. The CDR3 protein is CASTRGQYNEQFF. DNA of the CDR3: TGTGCCAGCACCCGGGGACAATACAATGAGCAGTTCTTC.

The V and J genes are TRBV28 and TRBJ2-1; 9 nucleotides match TRBD2. The V and J ends lost 5 bases and 6 bases, in that order; junction bases with no gene match: 8. Germline CDR1 reads MDHEN; CDR2 reads SYDVKM. The CDR3 has 15 amino acids. The CDR3: CASSRSGGNINEQFF. The CDR3 DNA reads TGTGCCAGCAGTCGTAGCGGGGGCAATATCAATGAGCAGTTCTTC. The full variable domain, with the rest looked up from reference TRBV28 and TRBJ2-1, is DVKVTQSSRYLVKRTGEKVFLECVQDMDHENMFWYRQDPGLGLRLIYFSYDVKMKEKGDIPEGYSVSREKKERFSLILESASTNQTSMYLCASSRSGGNINEQFFGPGTRLTVL.